This paragraph reports one T cell receptor beta chain. The antigen is not known. This sample was taken from a study of OX40 agonist ivuxolimab in advanced cancers. On the study more broadly: Patients receiving dose escalation had hepatocellular carcinoma, melanoma, renal cell or head and neck cancer. Study-wide results and caveats: Researchers did not establish what antigens the expanded peripheral T cells target.

V was shortened by 0 bases and J by 5 bases, with 11 bases between the two germline ends. Germline V gene lookup returns CDR1 LNHDA and CDR2 SQIVND (reference sequence). The CDR3 runs to 15 residues. Generated by immunoSEQ multiplex PCR, the TCRdb table keeps only in-frame clones and is missing some. The top ten clones hold about 0.72% of a sample with 65,000 to 90,000 clones, just over 85% of them seen once. The chain uses TRBV19 and TRBJ1-5, with D unresolved. The origin of this receptor is an adult with an advanced solid tumor such as melanoma, head and neck, liver or kidney cancer. The source was CD4+ or CD8+ T cells sorted from blood, collected in a trial of the OX40 agonist ivuxolimab. The DNA for the CDR3 is TGTGCCAGTAGTATAGATCTTCGGGCGGATCAGCCCCAGCATTTT. Amino acids: CASSIDLRADQPQHF.